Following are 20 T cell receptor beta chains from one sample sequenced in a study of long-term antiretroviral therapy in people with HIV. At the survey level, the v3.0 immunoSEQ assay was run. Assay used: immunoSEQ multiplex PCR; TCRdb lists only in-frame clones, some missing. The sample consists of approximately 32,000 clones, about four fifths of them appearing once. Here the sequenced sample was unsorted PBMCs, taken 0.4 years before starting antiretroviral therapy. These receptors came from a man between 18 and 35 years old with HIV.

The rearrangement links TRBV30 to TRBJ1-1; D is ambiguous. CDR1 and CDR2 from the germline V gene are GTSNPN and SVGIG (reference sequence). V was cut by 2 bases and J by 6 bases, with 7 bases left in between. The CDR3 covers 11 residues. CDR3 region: CAWSKGAEAFF. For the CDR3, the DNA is TGTGCCTGGAGTAAAGGCGCTGAAGCTTTCTTT.

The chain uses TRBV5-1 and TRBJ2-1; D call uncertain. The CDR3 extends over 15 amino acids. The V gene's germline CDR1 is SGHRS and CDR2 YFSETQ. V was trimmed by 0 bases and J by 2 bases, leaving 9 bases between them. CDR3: CASSLGWGAYNEQFF. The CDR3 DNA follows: TGCGCCAGCAGCTTGGGGTGGGGTGCCTACAATGAGCAGTTCTTC.

The CDR3 nucleotides read TGTGCCAGCAGTTACTCTGCGGGGATGTACGAGCAGTACTTC. Translated, it gives CASSYSAGMYEQYF. V and J are TRBV6-5 and TRBJ2-7; a weak D match, TRBD2 (6 bases). The V gene lost 0 bases and the J gene lost 4 bases, with 10 bases spanning the gap. Germline lookup yields CDR1 MNHEY and CDR2 SVGAGI. This CDR3 has 14 amino acids.

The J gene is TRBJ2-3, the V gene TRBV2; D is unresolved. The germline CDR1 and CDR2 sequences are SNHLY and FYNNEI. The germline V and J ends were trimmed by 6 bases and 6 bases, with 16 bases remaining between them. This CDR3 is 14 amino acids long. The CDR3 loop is CASRIDVLGDTQYF. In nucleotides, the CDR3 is TGTGCCAGCAGAATCGACGTTCTTGGGGATACGCAGTATTTT.

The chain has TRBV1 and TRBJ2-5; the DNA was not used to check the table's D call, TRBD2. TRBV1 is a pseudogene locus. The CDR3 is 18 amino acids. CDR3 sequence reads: CTSSPSRDSGGGRETQYF. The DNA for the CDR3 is TGCACCAGCAGCCCGTCCCGGGATAGCGGGGGAGGTCGGGAGACCCAGTACTTC.

This CDR3 is CASSYAEGLTDTQYF. The CDR3, as DNA: TGTGCCAGCAGTTACGCGGAGGGGCTCACAGATACGCAGTATTTT. V usage is TRBV6-5 and J usage is TRBJ2-3; a possible D gene is TRBD2 (6 bases). Germline values: CDR1 MNHEY, CDR2 SVGAGI. This CDR3 comprises 15 residues. V was trimmed by 2 bases and J by 2 bases, leaving 11 bases between them.

The CDR3 nucleotides are TGTGCCAGCAGTTCCGAGCGGACCCTTTACGAGCAGTACTTC. It translates to CASSSERTLYEQYF. V and J are TRBV28 and TRBJ2-7, with D maybe TRBD2 (5 bases). The CDR3 sequence is 14 residues long. V lost 4 bases, J lost 4 bases, and 14 bases lay in between. CDR1 and CDR2 from the germline V gene are MDHEN and SYDVKM.

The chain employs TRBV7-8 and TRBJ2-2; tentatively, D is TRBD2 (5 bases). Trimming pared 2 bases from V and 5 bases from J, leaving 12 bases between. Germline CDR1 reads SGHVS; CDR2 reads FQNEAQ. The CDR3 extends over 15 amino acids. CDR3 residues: CASSLPGWRTGELFF. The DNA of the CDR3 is TGTGCCAGCAGCTTACCGGGATGGAGGACCGGGGAGCTGTTTTTT. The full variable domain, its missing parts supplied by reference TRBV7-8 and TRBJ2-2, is GAGVSQSPRYKVAKRGQDVALRCDPISGHVSLFWYQQALGQGPEFLTYFQNEAQLDKSGLPSDRFFAERPEGSVSTLKIQRTQQEDSAVYLCASSLPGWRTGELFFGEGSRLTVL.

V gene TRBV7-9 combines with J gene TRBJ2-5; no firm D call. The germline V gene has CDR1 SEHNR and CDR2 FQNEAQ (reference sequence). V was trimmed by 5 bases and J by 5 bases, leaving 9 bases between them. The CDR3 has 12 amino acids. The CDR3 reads CASSARVETQYF. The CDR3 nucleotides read TGTGCCAGCAGCGCCCGGGTGGAGACCCAGTACTTC.

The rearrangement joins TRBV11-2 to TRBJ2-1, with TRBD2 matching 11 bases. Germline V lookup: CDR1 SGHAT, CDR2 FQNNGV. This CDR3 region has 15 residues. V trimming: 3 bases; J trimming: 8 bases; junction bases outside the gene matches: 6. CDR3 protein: CASSFLASGGHEQFF. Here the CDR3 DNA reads TGTGCCAGCAGCTTTTTGGCTAGCGGGGGGCATGAGCAGTTCTTC.

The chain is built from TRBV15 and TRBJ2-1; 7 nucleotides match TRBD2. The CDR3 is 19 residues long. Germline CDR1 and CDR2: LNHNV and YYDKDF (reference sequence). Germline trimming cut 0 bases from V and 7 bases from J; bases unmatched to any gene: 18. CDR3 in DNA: TGTGCCACCAGCAGAGATCTTAGCATGGGCGGGGGTTTCGGGAATGAGCAGTTCTTC. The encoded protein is CATSRDLSMGGGFGNEQFF.

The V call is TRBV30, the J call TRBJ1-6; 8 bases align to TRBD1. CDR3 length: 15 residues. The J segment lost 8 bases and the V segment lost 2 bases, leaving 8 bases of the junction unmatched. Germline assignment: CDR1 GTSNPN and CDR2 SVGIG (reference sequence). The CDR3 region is CAWSTGQGDHSPLHF. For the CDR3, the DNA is TGTGCCTGGAGTACCGGACAGGGTGATCATTCACCCCTCCACTTT.

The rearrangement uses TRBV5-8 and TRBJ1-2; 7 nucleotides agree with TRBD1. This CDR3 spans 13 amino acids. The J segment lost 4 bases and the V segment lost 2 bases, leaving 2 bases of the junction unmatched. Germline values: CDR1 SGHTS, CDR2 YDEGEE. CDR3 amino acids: CASSFRQGYGYTF. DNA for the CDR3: TGTGCCAGCAGCTTCCGACAGGGCTATGGCTACACCTTC.

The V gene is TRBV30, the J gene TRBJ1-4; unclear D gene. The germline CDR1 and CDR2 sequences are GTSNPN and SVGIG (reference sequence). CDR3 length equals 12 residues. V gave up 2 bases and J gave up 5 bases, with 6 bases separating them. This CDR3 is CAWSRANEKLFF. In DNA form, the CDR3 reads TGTGCCTGGAGTCGGGCCAATGAAAAACTGTTTTTT.

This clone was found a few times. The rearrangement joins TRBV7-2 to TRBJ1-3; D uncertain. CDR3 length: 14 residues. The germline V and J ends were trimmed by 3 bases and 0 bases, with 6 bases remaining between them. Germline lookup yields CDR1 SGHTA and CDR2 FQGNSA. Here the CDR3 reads CASSFRPSGNTIYF. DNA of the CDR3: TGTGCCAGCAGCTTCCGTCCCTCTGGAAACACCATATATTTT.

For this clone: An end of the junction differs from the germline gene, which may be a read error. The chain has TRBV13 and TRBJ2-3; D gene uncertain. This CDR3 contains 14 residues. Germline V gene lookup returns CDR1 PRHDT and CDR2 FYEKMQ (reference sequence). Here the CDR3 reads CANSVDGSTDTQYF. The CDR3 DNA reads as TGTGCCAACAGCGTAGATGGGAGCACAGATACGCAGTATTTT.

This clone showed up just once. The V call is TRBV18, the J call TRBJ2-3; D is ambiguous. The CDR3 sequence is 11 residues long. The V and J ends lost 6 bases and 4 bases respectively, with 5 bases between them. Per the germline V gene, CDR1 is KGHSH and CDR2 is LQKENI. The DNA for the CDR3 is TGTGCCAGCTCCCCCTCAGATACGCAGTATTTT. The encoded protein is CASSPSDTQYF.

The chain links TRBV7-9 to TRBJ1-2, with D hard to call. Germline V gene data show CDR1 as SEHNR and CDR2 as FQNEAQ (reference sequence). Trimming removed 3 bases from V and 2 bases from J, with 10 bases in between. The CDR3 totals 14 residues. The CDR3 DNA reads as TGTGCCAGCAGCTTGGTGCCGGGCAACTATGGCTACACCTTC. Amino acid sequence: CASSLVPGNYGYTF.

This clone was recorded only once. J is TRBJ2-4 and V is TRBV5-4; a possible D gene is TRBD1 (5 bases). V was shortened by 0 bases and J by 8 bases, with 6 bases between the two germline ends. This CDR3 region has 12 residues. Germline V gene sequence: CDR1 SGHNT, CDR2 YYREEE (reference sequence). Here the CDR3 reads CASSLARDIQYF. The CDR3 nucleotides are TGTGCCAGCAGCTTGGCCAGGGACATTCAGTACTTC.

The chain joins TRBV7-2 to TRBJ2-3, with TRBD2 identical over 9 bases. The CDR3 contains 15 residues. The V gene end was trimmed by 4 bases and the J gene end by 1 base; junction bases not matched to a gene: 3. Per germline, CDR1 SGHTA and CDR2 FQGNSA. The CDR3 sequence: CASSWQRGGTDTQYF. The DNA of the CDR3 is TGTGCCAGCAGCTGGCAGCGGGGGGGCACAGATACGCAGTATTTT.